Each of the 25 T cell receptor beta chains below was sequenced from the same sample in a study of kidney transplant recipient with SARS-CoV-2 infection. Each CDR3 protein is one row after TCRdb ran MiXCR on the reads. This table holds approximately 250,000 distinct CDR3 sequences, roughly 26% found once. The source material was a blood sample, sampled at baseline and on approximately day 120 from a kidney transplant recipient. These receptors originate from a male patient in his thirties who had COVID-19 and was a kidney transplant recipient. The graft donor may account for some of the T cells.

There are many counts of this clonotype. This chain joins TRBV8-2 and TRBJ1-2. TRBV8-2 is a recognized pseudogene. The CDR3 contains 16 residues. CDR3 sequence reads: CGSRVVDSRKTYGYTF. The CDR3, as DNA: TGTGGCAGTCGTGTTGTTGATAGCCGAAAGACCTATGGCTACACCTTC.

This clonotype was counted at least ten times. This chain uses TRBV20-1 with TRBJ2-7; 11 nucleotides line up with TRBD2. J was trimmed by 0 bases and V by 7 bases; bases with no gene match: 11. From germline, CDR1 is DFQATT and CDR2 SNEGSKA (reference sequence). The CDR3 is 16 amino acids. CDR3 amino acids: CSVADPGTSGSYEQYF. CDR3 nucleotides: TGCAGTGTGGCAGATCCCGGGACTAGCGGCTCCTACGAGCAGTACTTC.

Concerning this clonotype: It may be a read error: a sequence one base away is much more abundant. The V call is TRBV11-2, the J call TRBJ2-7, with no clear D. Per germline, CDR1 SGHAT and CDR2 FQNNGV. V lost 7 bases and J 6 bases, leaving 13 bases between the germline ends. The CDR3 runs 12 residues. The CDR3: CASTSLTGEQYF. In DNA form, the CDR3 reads TGTGCCAGCACCTCCCTTACGGGCGAGCAGTACTTC.

This clonotype was counted a few times. Being one base from a much bigger clone, this may be a read error. The CDR3: CASYSGAGGGQPQHF. The CDR3 bases are TGTGCCAGCTACTCCGGGGCAGGGGGCGGTCAGCCCCAGCATTTT. The chain combines TRBV6-5 with TRBJ1-5; TRBD1 matches at 8 bases. The germline CDR1 and CDR2 sequences are MNHEY and SVGAGI. CDR3 length equals 15 residues. V lost 8 bases, J lost 6 bases, and 12 bases stayed unmatched.

This clonotype qualifies as large (0.1 to 1%). The chain uses TRBV7-6 and TRBJ1-6; D unclear. Germline V CDR1 and CDR2: SGHVS, FNYEAQ. The germline V and J ends were trimmed by 4 bases and 6 bases, with 7 bases remaining between them. This CDR3 is built from 13 residues. The CDR3 bases are TGTGCCAGCAGCTCCCACCCTAATTCACCCCTCCACTTT. It specifies CASSSHPNSPLHF.

Ten or more counts support this clonotype. The V call is TRBV19, the J call TRBJ2-3; TRBD1 matches 9 bases. The CDR3 totals 15 residues. V dropped 5 bases and J dropped 5; count of bases not matched to a gene: 8. Germline V gives CDR1 LNHDA, CDR2 SQIVND (reference sequence). CDR3 loop: CASSLWTGEEDTQYF. In DNA, the CDR3 is TGTGCCAGTAGTCTATGGACAGGGGAAGAAGATACGCAGTATTTT.

This clonotype was detected many times. This chain uses TRBV12-3 or TRBV12-4 with TRBJ1-6, with 9 bases aligning to TRBD1. V lost 1 base, J lost 8 bases, and 18 bases stayed unmatched. The CDR3 length is 20 residues. Written as DNA, the CDR3 is TGTGCCAGCAGTTTAGGGGGAGGACAGGGGAGAAATGAGGCGTATTCACCCCTCCACTTT. Amino acids: CASSLGGGQGRNEAYSPLHF.

The rearrangement uses TRBV25-1 and TRBJ1-2; D not resolved. Between the trimmed V and J ends, which lost 4 bases and 4 bases, there was a span of 22 bases. The CDR3 sequence is 17 residues long. In germline, CDR1 is MGHDK, CDR2 SYGVNS. The CDR3 loop reads CASSVTPELGKTYGYTF. The CDR3 DNA reads TGTGCCAGCAGTGTTACTCCAGAACTGGGAAAGACCTATGGCTACACCTTC.

Note on this clonotype: A read error may explain this, as a much larger clone is one base away. Since no conserved phenylalanine or tryptophan closes the CDR3, a read error is the likely cause. This chain uses TRBV14 with TRBJ1-6; a possible D gene is TRBD1 (5 bases). With 1 base removed from V and 6 bases from J, the gap between germline ends came to 13 bases. Looked up from germline, CDR1 is SGHDN and CDR2 is FVKESK. The CDR3 runs 16 residues. The CDR3 DNA is TGTGCCAGCAGCCAAGGATTGGGGCAGCCTAATTCACCCCTCCACCTT. The encoded protein is CASSQGLGQPNSPLHL.

On this clonotype: A much larger clonotype is one base distant, so this may be a read error. This sequence joins TRBV2 and TRBJ2-6, with D unresolved. In germline, CDR1 is SNHLY, CDR2 FYNNEI. CDR3 size: 12 residues. The CDR3 sequence is CSSSGGANVLTF. The CDR3 nucleotides read TGTTCCAGCAGTGGAGGGGCCAACGTCCTGACTTTC.

About this clonotype itself: This may be a read error, as it is one base from a much larger clone. The DNA of the CDR3 is TGTGCCAGCAGCCCTCAGGGGGGTGGTTCACCCCCCCACTTT. It specifies CASSPQGGGSPPHF. The rearrangement joins TRBV7-3 to TRBJ1-6, with 7 positions matching TRBD1. The CDR3 contains 14 residues. Germline lookup yields CDR1 SGHTA and CDR2 FQGTGA. The full variable domain, its missing parts supplied by reference TRBV7-3 and TRBJ1-6, is GAGVSQTPSNKVTEKGKYVELRCDPISGHTALYWYRQSLGQGPEFLIYFQGTGAADDSGLPNDRFFAVRPEGSVSTLKIQRTERGDSAVYLCASSPQGGGSPPHFGNGTRLTVT.

As for this clonotype: A read error may explain this, as a much larger clone is one base away. The chain combines TRBV5-1 with TRBJ2-1; D is undetermined. Trimming stripped 3 bases from V and 5 bases from J, with 21 bases between. This CDR3 contains 17 residues. The germline V gene encodes CDR1 SGHRS and CDR2 YFSETQ. CDR3 sequence reads: CASSYPTQEPSHNEQFF. In nucleotides, the CDR3 is TGCGCCAGCAGCTACCCGACTCAGGAGCCTTCCCACAATGAGCAGTTCTTC. The full variable domain, completed using reference TRBV5-1 and TRBJ2-1, is KAGVTQTPRYLIKTRGQQVTLSCSPISGHRSVSWYQQTPGQGLQFLFEYFSETQRNKGNFPGRFSGRQFSNSRSEMNVSTLELGDSALYLCASSYPTQEPSHNEQFFGPGTRLTVL.

On this clonotype: A much more abundant neighbour one base away suggests this may be a read error. The chain employs TRBV19 and TRBJ1-2; perhaps TRBD1 as D (6 bases). The CDR3 contains 17 residues. In germline, CDR1 is LNHDA, CDR2 SQIVND (reference sequence). This CDR3 is CASSDCGTNRKTYSYTF. In DNA, the CDR3 is TGTGCCAGTAGTGACTGCGGGACAAATCGAAAGACCTATAGCTACACCTTC.

This clonotype was picked up many times. The rearrangement links TRBV12-3 or TRBV12-4 to TRBJ2-1; D possibly matches TRBD1 or TRBD2 (5 bases each). The V and J ends lost 7 bases and 2 bases respectively, with 15 bases between them. The CDR3 runs to 15 residues. This chain's CDR3 is CASNPGRGPYNEQFF. The CDR3 coding sequence is TGTGCCAGCAATCCCGGACGGGGACCCTACAATGAGCAGTTCTTC.

This clonotype was found many times. V usage is TRBV4-2 and J usage is TRBJ1-1, with D hard to call. The CDR3 spans 13 residues. Trimming cost V 0 bases and J 1 base, with 3 bases left between them. Per germline, CDR1 LGHNA and CDR2 YNFKEQ. DNA of the CDR3: TGTGCCAGCAGCCAAGACGCGAACACTGAAGCTTTCTTT. It yields the protein CASSQDANTEAFF.

In this sample, this clonotype turned up many times. V is TRBV19 and J is TRBJ1-3; D unclear. CDR1 and CDR2 (germline): LNHDA, SQIVND (reference sequence). The germline V and J ends were trimmed by 7 bases and 0 bases, with 7 bases remaining between them. The CDR3 length is 13 residues. The DNA for the CDR3 is TGTGCCAGTAACTACCGCTCTGGAAACACCATATATTTT. Translating it yields CASNYRSGNTIYF.

This clonotype occurred many times. V is TRBV11-2 and J is TRBJ1-2, with D uncertain. The length of the CDR3 is 17 residues. Deletions cut 5 bases from V and 4 bases from J, with 23 bases between. Germline V gene lookup returns CDR1 SGHAT and CDR2 FQNNGV. This CDR3 reads CASSPGRTSRKTYGYTF. CDR3 bases: TGTGCCAGCAGCCCTGGAAGAACAAGCAGAAAGACCTATGGCTACACCTTC.

The table lists this clonotype with a count of one. It is likely a read error, because the conserved phenylalanine at the end of the CDR3 is missing. The chain carries TRBV7-2 and TRBJ1-2, with no clear D. V was clipped by 5 bases and J by 4 bases, with 23 bases between them. Germline V lookup: CDR1 SGHTA, CDR2 FQGNSA. CDR3 size: 17 residues. The CDR3 DNA sequence: TGTGCCAGCAGCGATAGTATCAGAGACGGAAAGACCTATGGCTACACCTCC. It codes for CASSDSIRDGKTYGYTS.

In this sample, this clonotype turned up many times. CDR3 loop: CASSAAQRSRKTYGYTF. The CDR3 DNA is TGTGCCAGCAGTGCAGCACAACGCTCTAGAAAGACCTATGGCTACACCTTC. The chain carries TRBV6-8 and TRBJ1-2; D gene uncertain. Germline CDR1 reads MNHGY; CDR2 reads SAAAGT. This CDR3 contains 17 residues. V was shortened by 5 bases and J by 4 bases, with 23 bases between the two germline ends.

This clonotype appeared once. A clone one base away is much larger, so this may be a read error. J is TRBJ2-5 and V is TRBV12-3 or TRBV12-4; 11 nucleotides agree with TRBD2. V was clipped by 6 bases and J by 5 bases; unmatched bases: 8. The CDR3 runs 15 residues. CDR3 region: CASRFQVAGGETQYF. CDR3 bases: TGTGCCAGCAGGTTTCAGGTAGCGGGAGGGGAGACCCAGTACTTC.

Points on this clonotype: A much larger clone lies one base from this, so it may be a read error. The CDR3 sequence: CAPQAGGQLIYVQYF. The CDR3 bases are TGTGCCCCGCAGGCGGGAGGGCAACTAATCTACGTGCAGTACTTC. The chain employs TRBV10-3 and TRBJ2-7; 9 nucleotides match TRBD2. The CDR3 totals 15 residues. CDR1 is ENHRY, CDR2 SYGVKD, per germline.

This clonotype was counted many times. V gene TRBV5-8 combines with J gene TRBJ1-2, with D unresolved. V was trimmed by 7 bases and J by 4 bases, leaving 23 bases between them. The CDR3 consists of 16 residues. CDR1 is SGHTS and CDR2 is YDEGEE in the germline V gene. DNA of the CDR3: TGTGCCAGCGTTCAACGTCATCCACGAAAGACCTATGGCTACACCTTC. As protein: CASVQRHPRKTYGYTF.

This clonotype was counted only a few times. CDR3 sequence (DNA): TGTGCCACCAGTGCCCCGGACAGGACCCACGAGCAGTACTTC. It specifies CATSAPDRTHEQYF. V usage is TRBV24-1 and J usage is TRBJ2-7; TRBD1 agrees at 7 bases. Germline V gives CDR1 KGHDR, CDR2 SFDVKD. V lost 5 bases and J lost 5; bases outside the gene matches: 8. The CDR3 is made up of 14 amino acids.

About this clonotype: A much larger clone differs by one base, so this may be a read error. The J gene is TRBJ1-1, the V gene TRBV2; D perhaps matches TRBD1 (5 bases). Germline CDR1 is SNHLY and CDR2 is FYNNEI. Trimming removed 6 bases at V and 5 bases at J, with 16 bases between. This CDR3 is built from 14 residues. Here the CDR3 reads CASSVDSGGTEAFF. The CDR3 DNA sequence: TGTGCCAGCAGCGTCGACAGTGGTGGAACTGAAGCTTTCTTT. Full variable domain (missing parts from reference TRBV2 and TRBJ1-1): EPEVTQTPSHQVTQMGQEVILRCVPISNHLYFYWYRQILGQKVEFLVSFYNNEISEKSEIFDDQFSVERPDGSNFTLKIRSTKLEDSAMYFCASSVDSGGTEAFFGQGTRLTVV.

This clonotype turned up a few times. The chain carries TRBV10-2 and TRBJ2-1; 12 nucleotides match TRBD2. The CDR3 sequence is 13 residues long. V lost 8 bases and J lost 7; bases outside the gene matches: 3. CDR1 is WSHSY and CDR2 is SAAADI in the germline V gene. In nucleotides, the CDR3 is TGCGCCAGCGGACTAGCGGGACGGAATGAGCAGTTCTTC. Its translation: CASGLAGRNEQFF.